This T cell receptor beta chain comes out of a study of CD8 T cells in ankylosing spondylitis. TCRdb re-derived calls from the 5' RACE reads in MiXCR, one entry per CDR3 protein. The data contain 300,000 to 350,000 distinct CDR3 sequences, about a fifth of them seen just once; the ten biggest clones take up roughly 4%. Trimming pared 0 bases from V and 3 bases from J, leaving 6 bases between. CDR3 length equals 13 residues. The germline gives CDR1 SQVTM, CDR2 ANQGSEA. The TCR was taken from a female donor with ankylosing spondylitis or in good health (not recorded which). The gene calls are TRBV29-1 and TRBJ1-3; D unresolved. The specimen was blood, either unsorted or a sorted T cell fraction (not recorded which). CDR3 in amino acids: CSVEENGGNTIYF. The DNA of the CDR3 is TGCAGCGTTGAAGAAAATGGTGGAAACACCATATATTTT.